This entry lists 8 T cell receptor beta chains sequenced from one sample in a study of cytomegalovirus exposure and HLA in healthy donors. The PCR ran on 60 Vbeta and 13 Jbeta primers. The repertoire was sequenced with immunoSEQ multiplex PCR; TCRdb's copy has only in-frame clones and lacks some. The sample has about 260,000 clones, about 75% seen once. Material: PBMCs. All receptors come from a female donor in good health and CMV-seronegative.

This clone was found a few times. This sequence joins TRBV28 and TRBJ2-7; the D gene is possibly TRBD1 (6 bases). Germline lookup yields CDR1 MDHEN and CDR2 SYDVKM. V was trimmed by 6 bases and J by 3 bases, leaving 21 bases between them. The CDR3 totals 16 residues. CDR3 nucleotide sequence: TGTGCCAGCAGCACTCCCCAGGGGCCCCACTTCTACGAGCAGTACTTC. Translated, it gives CASSTPQGPHFYEQYF.

The chain couples TRBV30 to TRBJ2-1; 9 bases fit TRBD2. The trim removed 0 bases at V and 7 bases at J, leaving 4 bases unmatched. Germline loops: CDR1 GTSNPN, CDR2 SVGIG (reference sequence). This CDR3 comprises 14 residues. This chain's CDR3 is CAWSVSGRSNEQFF. For the CDR3, the DNA is TGTGCCTGGAGTGTAAGCGGGAGGTCAAATGAGCAGTTCTTC.

The rearrangement uses TRBV12-5 and TRBJ1-1, with TRBD1 matching over 8 bases. Trimming removed 5 bases from V and 0 bases from J; junction bases left unmatched: 5. The V gene's germline CDR1 is LGHNT and CDR2 FRNRAP. The CDR3 is made up of 15 amino acids. Here the CDR3 DNA reads TGTGCTAGTGGTCCCGGACAGGGAATGAACACTGAAGCTTTCTTT. Amino acids: CASGPGQGMNTEAFF.

V is TRBV10-3 and J is TRBJ2-7, with D perhaps matching TRBD1 (6 bases). From germline, CDR1 is ENHRY and CDR2 SYGVKD. V was cut by 11 bases and J by 0 bases, with 14 bases left in between. This CDR3 has 13 residues. CDR3 protein: CALQGVYSYEQYF. CDR3 bases: TGTGCCTTACAGGGTGTGTACTCCTACGAGCAGTACTTC.

In its sample, this clone was seen many times. This chain links TRBV10-2 with TRBJ2-7; possibly TRBD1 for D (5 bases). The CDR3 totals 11 residues. The V and J ends lost 10 bases and 3 bases respectively, with 10 bases between them. Germline V gene data show CDR1 as WSHSY and CDR2 as SAAADI. The CDR3 is CATEQGYEQYF. DNA for the CDR3: TGCGCCACCGAGCAGGGCTACGAGCAGTACTTC.

This chain uses TRBV13 with TRBJ2-1; TRBD2 matches at 7 bases. The junction had 9 bases not matched to a gene; V was cut back by 9 bases and J by 7 bases. The CDR3 is 13 amino acids. CDR1 is PRHDT and CDR2 is FYEKMQ in the germline V gene (reference sequence). CDR3 DNA sequence: TGTGCCAGTCTCCGAGGCGGGAGAAATGAGCAGTTCTTC. Translation gives CASLRGGRNEQFF.

The V gene is TRBV28, the J gene TRBJ1-6, with D tentatively TRBD1 (6 bases). Germline V CDR1 and CDR2: MDHEN, SYDVKM. V was shortened by 2 bases and J by 4 bases, with 12 bases between the two germline ends. This CDR3 contains 16 residues. The CDR3 reads CASSLPPQGYNSPLHF. The DNA for the CDR3 is TGTGCCAGCAGTTTACCCCCTCAGGGGTATAATTCACCCCTCCACTTT.

This rearrangement joins TRBV9 to TRBJ1-1; 9 positions match TRBD1. The CDR3 covers 16 residues. The V gene end was trimmed by 9 bases and the J gene end by 2 bases; junction bases not matched to a gene: 14. From germline, CDR1 is SGDLS and CDR2 YYNGEE. The CDR3: CATLLRDREPNTEAFF. DNA for the CDR3: TGTGCCACCCTTCTGCGGGACAGGGAGCCTAACACTGAAGCTTTCTTT.